Following are 7 T cell receptor beta chains from one sample sequenced in a study of CD8+ T cells in alopecia areata. Sequencing used cDNA as its template, made by extracting RNA and reverse transcribing it. The table came from immunoSEQ multiplex PCR; TCRdb's copy has only in-frame clones and leaves some out. The sample records 100,000 to 150,000 clones, 45% to 50% being singletons. The source was CD8+ T cells sorted from blood, collected at week 0. The receptors come from a human donor with alopecia areata.

This clone has only a few counts. The chain has TRBV4-1 and TRBJ2-3; D is unresolved. Germline values: CDR1 MGHRA, CDR2 YSYEKL. Trimming took 7 bases from V and 7 from J, leaving 3 bases between them. The CDR3 extends over 9 amino acids. The CDR3 DNA follows: TGCGCCAGCACCCATACGCAGTATTTT. The encoded protein is CASTHTQYF.

To note about this clone: The DNA is omitted, as the CDR3 cannot be located on it reliably, and the CDR3 follows TCRdb's listing. The V gene is TRBV6-5, the J gene TRBJ2-5; TRBD2 is taken as the D call from the table, unchecked against the DNA. The CDR3 has 15 amino acids, counting both end residues. Germline V gene data show CDR1 as MNHEY and CDR2 as SVGAGI. The CDR3 is CASSTSGAKQETQYF.

The chain joins TRBV2 to TRBJ1-5; D uncertain. CDR3 length: 16 amino acids. Germline assignment: CDR1 SNHLY and CDR2 FYNNEI. The V gene lost 2 bases and the J gene lost 0 bases, with 11 bases spanning the gap. The CDR3 nucleotides are TGTGCCAGCAGTGAACGAAGGCAGTATAGCAATCAGCCCCAGCATTTT. Protein sequence: CASSERRQYSNQPQHF.

This clone was seen a few times. V is TRBV7-6 and J is TRBJ2-1; tentatively, D is TRBD2 (5 bases). This CDR3 has 14 amino acids. Trimming took off 1 base at V and 6 bases at J, with 10 bases between the two ends. Germline V gene lookup returns CDR1 SGHVS and CDR2 FNYEAQ. Written as DNA, the CDR3 is TGTGCCAGCAGCTTAGGGGCCGGAGGCAATGAGCAGTTCTTC. Translation: CASSLGAGGNEQFF.

The chain employs TRBV13 and TRBJ1-1; 8 nucleotides agree with TRBD1. This CDR3 contains 16 residues. Trimming at V came to 0 bases and at J to 4 bases, leaving 7 bases not matched to a gene. The V gene's germline CDR1 is PRHDT and CDR2 FYEKMQ (reference sequence). CDR3 sequence: CASSLGPGTGGTEAFF. The DNA of the CDR3 is TGTGCCAGCAGCTTAGGCCCGGGGACAGGTGGCACTGAAGCTTTCTTT. Full variable domain (outside the CDR3, taken from reference TRBV13 and TRBJ1-1): AAGVIQSPRHLIKEKRETATLKCYPIPRHDTVYWYQQGPGQDPQFLISFYEKMQSDKGSIPDRFSAQQFSDYHSELNMSSLELGDSALYFCASSLGPGTGGTEAFFGQGTRLTVV.

The chain couples TRBV25-1 to TRBJ2-2; weak D call: TRBD1 (5 bases). This CDR3 has 12 residues. The germline V and J ends were trimmed by 3 bases and 7 bases, with 6 bases remaining between them. Germline loops: CDR1 MGHDK, CDR2 SYGVNS. The CDR3 loop reads CASSEGHGELFF. The DNA of the CDR3 is TGTGCCAGCAGTGAGGGGCACGGGGAGCTGTTTTTT. The whole variable domain, remainder taken from reference TRBV25-1 and TRBJ2-2, is EADIYQTPRYLVIGTGKKITLECSQTMGHDKMYWYQQDPGMELHLIHYSYGVNSTEKGDLSSESTVSRIRTEHFPLTLESARPSHTSQYLCASSEGHGELFFGEGSRLTVL.

This chain links TRBV27 with TRBJ2-5, with unresolved D. Trimming removed 2 bases at V and 5 bases at J, with 6 bases between. This CDR3 has 12 amino acids. The germline V gene encodes CDR1 MNHEY and CDR2 SMNVEV (reference sequence). CDR3 sequence: CASSLNLETQYF. The CDR3, as DNA: TGTGCCAGCAGTTTAAATCTTGAGACCCAGTACTTC.